The entry below describes one TCR beta chain. This clone's antigen is unknown. This sample stems from a study of T cells expressing NK-cell markers (dated by TCRdb to the early 2020s). Background for the entire study: In sorted CD3+CD56+NKG2C+, CD3+CD56+NKG2C- and CD3+CD56-NKG2C+ T-cell subsets from eight donors, TCR beta-chain repertoires were profiled. Randomly selected healthy volunteers, three men and five women, were used as the eight sequenced donors. Among the eight sequenced donors, only one was HCMV-seronegative, while the other seven were HCMV-seropositive. Sequencing of the libraries produced 2 x 150 bp reads on Illumina HiSeq 2000/2500, MiSeq or NextSeq. General study outcomes and caveats: Whether the expanded NKG2C-expressing T cell clones were specific for HCMV antigens was left unclear. In 6 or 7 donors, the dominant CD3+CD56+NKG2C+ clonotypes ranked among the top 10 CD8+ clonotypes, making up roughly 1.0-8% of CD8+ T cells. Those dominant clonotypes were again the most abundant among CD3+CD56-NKG2C+ cells in a handful of donors, at about 25-60.1%.

A commercial ELISA kit detecting HCMV-specific IgG in serum was used to determine HCMV serostatus. Peripheral blood mononuclear cells were isolated from blood by Ficoll density gradient centrifugation. The CDR3, from cysteine to phenylalanine, totals 16 residues. The DNA is not on file. From a lookup of the germline V gene (reference sequence), CDR1 and CDR2 are DFQATT and SNEGSKA. The sequencer listed for this sample is Illumina HiSeq 2000. TCR beta cDNA libraries were prepared using 5'RACE template switching, which introduced a universal primer site and unique molecular identifiers. cDNA synthesis was primed from the TCR beta constant segment and was followed by two successive PCR amplification steps. Regarding the original processing steps: MIGEC was used to demultiplex reads and group reads by UMI, and MiTCR was used to assemble and quantify clonotypes. To exclude erroneous sequences, only TCR cDNA sequences supported by at least two reads were retained. Downstream repertoire analysis used the tcR package, and clonotypes were matched across fractions by CDR3 nucleotide sequence plus V segment. VDJmatch was used to annotate antigen specificity against VDJdb, with one amino acid substitution allowed in CDR3. TCRdb reprocessed the sequencing reads and holds a single record per CDR3 protein sequence, with no DNA. What appears here as the V and J calls and clone size reflects TCRdb's work, not the paper's. The sample table on file contains approximately 550,000 distinct CDR3 sequences. The top ten constitute approximately 3.5% of the sample.

The sequence joins TRBV20-1 to TRBJ2-3; the TRBD2 assignment by TCRdb is unverifiable without DNA. The origin of this receptor is a man aged 18 to 30 in good health. Donor details come from another sample of the same person, matched by shared clones. The material sequenced was blood T cells: a sorted CD56 or NKG2C T cell subset, CD4+ or CD8+ T cells, or bulk PBMC T cells (not recorded which). The CDR3 reads as follows: CSAPFLAGGGTDTQYF.